Below are 25 T cell receptor beta chains sequenced from a single sample in a study of regulatory T cells in long-lasting Graves disease. Specified time point: persistent/refractory GD, antithyroid drugs over 5 years with positive TRAb. There was RNA extracted from PBMCs, and the TCR library was made from it. In building TCR beta libraries, iRepertoire HTBI primers were used together with Arm-PCR of CDR3 regions. TCRdb fed the multiplex PCR reads into MiXCR, producing one record per CDR3 protein. Among about 660,000 distinct CDR3 sequences listed, about 30% were seen once. The sample here was peripheral blood mononuclear cells (PBMCs), taken when the disease was refractory, from a patient treated with antithyroid drugs. Receptors were obtained from a female donor with Graves disease.

This rearrangement joins TRBV11-2 to TRBJ1-1; perhaps TRBD1 as D (5 bases). The V end was cut by 0 bases, the J end by 6 bases, with 14 bases between. Germline values: CDR1 SGHAT, CDR2 FQNNGV. The CDR3 has 15 residues. This chain's CDR3 is CASSLDLGQRSEAFF. The CDR3 DNA sequence: TGTGCCAGCAGCTTAGATCTGGGGCAGCGCTCTGAAGCTTTCTTT.

The chain employs TRBV6-1 and TRBJ2-7, with TRBD2 as a possible D gene (5 bases). Germline CDR1 MNHNS, CDR2 SASEGT. The ends were cut back, 4 bases at V and 5 bases at J, with 6 bases in the middle. There are 11 residues in the CDR3. CDR3 bases: TGTGCCAGCAGTGTGGGAGACGAGCAGTACTTC. This encodes CASSVGDEQYF.

This clonotype was picked up a small number of times. The CDR3 DNA sequence: TGCAGTGCTAGAGATGGGGGGGGGACAGGAAATTCACCCCTCCACTTT. This gives the protein CSARDGGGTGNSPLHF. The chain carries TRBV20-1 and TRBJ1-6; 8 bases are a match to TRBD1. Germline lookup yields CDR1 DFQATT and CDR2 SNEGSKA (reference sequence). There are 16 residues in the CDR3. V shed 0 bases and J 7 bases; nucleotides not matched to a gene: 8.

On this clonotype itself: A much larger clone differs by one base, so this may be a read error. The V call is TRBV20-1, the J call TRBJ1-5, with unresolved D. Germline CDR1 and CDR2: DFQATT and SNEGSKA (reference sequence). CDR3 size: 13 residues. The CDR3 region has the DNA TGCAGTGCTAGAGATCGTCCCGGTCAGCCCCGGCATTTT. It translates to CSARDRPGQPRHF.

This clonotype was observed a few times. The CDR3, as DNA: TGTGCCAGCAGCGTAGCCGGGACAGCTCACACTGAAGCTTTCTTT. The encoded protein is CASSVAGTAHTEAFF. V usage is TRBV9 and J usage is TRBJ1-1; the match to TRBD1 covers 7 bases. CDR1 is SGDLS and CDR2 is YYNGEE in the germline V gene. The CDR3 is made up of 15 amino acids. After removal of 0 bases from V and 3 bases from J, the junction contained 5 bases not matched to a gene.

This clonotype was found a few times. This chain links TRBV12-3 or TRBV12-4 with TRBJ1-3; D might be TRBD1 (6 bases). The CDR3 sequence is 17 residues long. The V end lost 7 bases, the J end lost 0 bases, and 19 bases lay between the germline ends. This chain's CDR3 is CASTVTSGRGSGNTIYF. CDR3 DNA: TGTGCCAGCACCGTAACGTCAGGCAGGGGCTCTGGAAACACCATATATTTT.

Many counts were recorded for this clonotype. The rearrangement links TRBV7-2 to TRBJ2-7; no reliable D call. The germline V and J ends were trimmed by 1 base and 2 bases, with 12 bases remaining between them. This CDR3 spans 15 amino acids. In germline, CDR1 is SGHTA, CDR2 FQGNSA. CDR3 bases: TGTGCCAGCAGCTTAGTTAATGGGCCCGCCTACGAGCAGTACTTC. It specifies CASSLVNGPAYEQYF.

This chain joins TRBV29-1 and TRBJ1-1; the D is unclear. From germline, CDR1 is SQVTM and CDR2 ANQGSEA. V lost 5 bases and J lost 0, with 13 bases in between. The CDR3 runs 14 residues. In DNA form, the CDR3 reads TGCAGCGTTTTCGGACGGACCATGAACACTGAAGCTTTCTTT. It yields the protein CSVFGRTMNTEAFF.

The chain links TRBV12-3 or TRBV12-4 to TRBJ2-2, with D possibly TRBD1 on 6 matching bases. The CDR3 consists of 17 residues. The V end lost 5 bases, the J end lost 4 bases, and 20 bases lay between the germline ends. For the CDR3, the DNA is TGTGCCAGCAGTCACCGGGACAAGGGGCCAAGCACCGGGGAGCTGTTTTTT. It is translated as CASSHRDKGPSTGELFF.

V is TRBV3-1 and J is TRBJ2-7; 11 bases agree with TRBD2. V shed 6 bases and J 7 bases; nucleotides not matched to a gene: 8. Germline CDR1 and CDR2: LGHDT and YNNKEL (reference sequence). The CDR3 is 14 residues long. CDR3 DNA sequence: TGTGCCAGCAGTCCCCTTCGACTAGCGGGGGAGCAGTACTTC. Its translation is CASSPLRLAGEQYF.

This clonotype was seen at least ten times. This sequence joins TRBV10-3 and TRBJ1-5, with D unclear. The CDR3 is 12 residues long. Trimming took 3 bases from V and 7 from J, leaving 7 bases between them. Germline CDR1 ENHRY, CDR2 SYGVKD. The CDR3 here is CAISDGEQPQHF. The CDR3 coding sequence is TGTGCCATCAGTGATGGGGAACAGCCCCAGCATTTT.

This clonotype turned up a few times. This chain links TRBV6-1 with TRBJ1-2; tentatively, D is TRBD1 (5 bases). V gave up 4 bases and J gave up 6 bases, with 15 bases separating them. This CDR3 comprises 14 residues. CDR1 and CDR2 (germline): MNHNS, SASEGT. The CDR3 spells CASSGAGPRDGYTF. CDR3 sequence (DNA): TGTGCCAGCAGTGGGGCAGGGCCACGGGATGGCTACACCTTC.

This clonotype was recorded at least ten times. The chain is built from TRBV12-3 or TRBV12-4 and TRBJ2-2; no clear D. This CDR3 is built from 12 residues. Trimming shortened V by 6 bases and J by 7 bases, and 9 bases separated the two germline ends. The DNA for the CDR3 is TGTGCCAGCAGGCCAGATAGCGGGGAGCTGTTTTTT. Translation gives CASRPDSGELFF.

This clonotype was counted a few times. The chain joins TRBV2 to TRBJ2-5, with 11 bases identical to TRBD2. The CDR3 runs 14 residues. V shed 6 bases, J shed 2 bases, and the junction held 2 bases outside the gene matches. Germline CDR1 reads SNHLY; CDR2 reads FYNNEI. The CDR3 DNA reads TGTGCCAGCAGGGGACTAGCGGCACAAGAGACCCAGTACTTC. Amino acids: CASRGLAAQETQYF.

There are a few counts of this clonotype. The chain employs TRBV3-1 and TRBJ1-1; D remains unclear. Germline V gives CDR1 LGHDT, CDR2 YNNKEL (reference sequence). The CDR3 has 18 amino acids. V lost 1 base and J 4 bases, leaving 22 bases between the germline ends. The CDR3 sequence: CASSQGKSSGPLSTEAFF. CDR3 DNA: TGTGCCAGCAGCCAAGGGAAGTCCTCCGGACCCTTATCCACTGAAGCTTTCTTT.

The rearrangement joins TRBV24-1 to TRBJ2-5; TRBD2 matches at 8 bases. The germline V gene has CDR1 KGHDR and CDR2 SFDVKD. The CDR3 has 15 amino acids. Unmatched junction bases numbered 8, after V lost 4 bases and J lost 5 bases. The CDR3 DNA follows: TGTGCCACCAGTGAGGGGACTAGTGTTAGGGAGACCCAGTACTTC. Amino acid sequence: CATSEGTSVRETQYF.

The genes are TRBV29-1 and TRBJ1-2; tentatively, D is TRBD1 (5 bases). Germline-derived CDR1 and CDR2 are SQVTM and ANQGSEA. V was cut by 1 base and J by 0 bases, with 9 bases left in between. The CDR3 sequence is 14 residues long. CDR3 in amino acids: CSVEVSGPNYGYTF. The CDR3 DNA is TGCAGCGTTGAAGTCTCGGGACCTAACTATGGCTACACCTTC.

This clonotype turned up a few times. This chain links TRBV29-1 with TRBJ2-5; TRBD2 matches 7 bases. The CDR3 spans 14 residues. Looked up from germline, CDR1 is SQVTM and CDR2 is ANQGSEA. The trim removed 8 bases at V and 2 bases at J, leaving 11 bases unmatched. This CDR3 reads CSLRPTAGQETQYF. CDR3 in DNA: TGCAGCCTCAGGCCCACAGCGGGACAAGAGACCCAGTACTTC.

The table lists this clonotype with a few counts. The chain has TRBV20-1 and TRBJ2-5; D gene uncertain. CDR1 is DFQATT and CDR2 is SNEGSKA in the germline V gene (reference sequence). The CDR3 consists of 12 residues. Deletions cut 1 base from V and 5 bases from J, with 8 bases between. The CDR3 sequence is CSARVGSETQYF. Here the CDR3 DNA reads TGCAGTGCTAGAGTTGGGTCGGAGACCCAGTACTTC.

This clonotype was found many times. The junction and the germline gene differ at one end; a read error may be behind it. The CDR3 nucleotides are TGTGCCAGCAGTTGGGGGAACACTGAAGCTTTCTTT. Its protein is CASSWGNTEAFF. The V call is TRBV5-1, the J call TRBJ1-1; D remains unclear. The germline CDR1 and CDR2 sequences are SGHRS and YFSETQ. This CDR3 contains 12 residues.

The chain couples TRBV28 to TRBJ1-1; D is undetermined. Deletions cut 6 bases from V and 6 bases from J, with 14 bases between. The CDR3 sequence is 13 residues long. Per the germline V gene, CDR1 is MDHEN and CDR2 is SYDVKM. The CDR3 region is CASRVLIRSEAFF. For the CDR3, the DNA is TGTGCCAGCAGGGTCCTGATAAGGTCTGAAGCTTTCTTT.

This clonotype was found a few times. This sequence joins TRBV29-1 and TRBJ2-7; D may be TRBD1 or TRBD2 (6 bases each). V was cut by 4 bases and J by 5 bases, with 18 bases left in between. The CDR3 is 14 residues long. Germline CDR1 reads SQVTM; CDR2 reads ANQGSEA. CDR3 in DNA: TGCAGCGTTGTTCCCCTTATTAGGGGGGACGAGCAGTACTTC. This codes for CSVVPLIRGDEQYF.

DNA of the CDR3: TGTGCCAGTAGTATCTCAGGGGCGGGCTACACCTTC. This translates into CASSISGAGYTF. The genes are TRBV19 and TRBJ1-2, with D possibly TRBD1 on 6 matching bases. Trimming pared 3 bases from V and 8 bases from J, leaving 10 bases between. The CDR3 has 12 residues. Germline assignment: CDR1 LNHDA and CDR2 SQIVND (reference sequence). The variable domain in full, completed from reference TRBV19 and TRBJ1-2, reads DGGITQSPKYLFRKEGQNVTLSCEQNLNHDAMYWYRQDPGQGLRLIYYSQIVNDFQKGDIAEGYSVSREKKESFPLTVTSAQKNPTAFYLCASSISGAGYTFGSGTRLTVV.

This clonotype was picked up a small number of times. The V gene is TRBV5-1, the J gene TRBJ2-7; no definite D call. With 0 bases removed from V and 3 bases from J, the gap between germline ends came to 10 bases. The CDR3 spans 14 residues. Germline CDR1 and CDR2: SGHRS and YFSETQ. The CDR3 DNA follows: TGCGCCAGCAGCTTGGCCGATGGGGACTACGAGCAGTACTTC. Its protein is CASSLADGDYEQYF. The full variable domain, in which reference TRBV5-1 and TRBJ2-7 provide the parts outside the CDR3, is KAGVTQTPRYLIKTRGQQVTLSCSPISGHRSVSWYQQTPGQGLQFLFEYFSETQRNKGNFPGRFSGRQFSNSRSEMNVSTLELGDSALYLCASSLADGDYEQYFGPGTRLTVT.

The rearrangement joins TRBV10-3 to TRBJ1-1; D is ambiguous. Trimming stripped 2 bases from V and 4 bases from J, with 11 bases between. This CDR3 spans 14 amino acids. Germline loops: CDR1 ENHRY, CDR2 SYGVKD. The CDR3 DNA reads as TGTGCCATCAGTGAGCCCGCGAATGGCACTGAAGCTTTCTTT. Translation gives CAISEPANGTEAFF.